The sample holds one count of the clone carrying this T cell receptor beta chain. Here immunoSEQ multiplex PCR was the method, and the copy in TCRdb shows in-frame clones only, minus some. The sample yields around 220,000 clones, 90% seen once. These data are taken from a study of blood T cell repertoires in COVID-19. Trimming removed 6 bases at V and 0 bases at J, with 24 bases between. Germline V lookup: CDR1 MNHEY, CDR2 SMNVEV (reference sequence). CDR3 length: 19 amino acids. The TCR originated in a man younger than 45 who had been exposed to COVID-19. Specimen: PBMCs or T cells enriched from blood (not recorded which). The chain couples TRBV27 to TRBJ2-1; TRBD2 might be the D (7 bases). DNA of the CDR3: TGTGCCAGCAGCCTAGGGGGTAGCGGGTACCTTAGCTCCTACAATGAGCAGTTCTTC. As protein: CASSLGGSGYLSSYNEQFF.